Each of the 32 T cell receptor beta chains below was sequenced from the same sample in a study of control samples from healthy donors and cancer patients. Data came from immunoSEQ multiplex PCR; TCRdb stores just in-frame clones and leaves some out. This sample has about 44,000 clones; roughly three quarters occur once, and the top ten carry approximately 17%. Sequenced: formalin-fixed, paraffin-embedded tissue. The receptors were sampled from a male donor with melanoma.

About this clone: This may arise from a read error, as a much more abundant clone is one base away. The chain has TRBV13 and TRBJ2-5; the D gene is possibly TRBD1 (6 bases). There are 14 residues in the CDR3. Germline V gene sequence: CDR1 PRHDT, CDR2 FYEKMQ (reference sequence). CDR3 loop: CASNLAAGVETQYF. CDR3 in DNA: TGTGCCAGCAACTTAGCTGCAGGGGTAGAGACCCAGTACTTC.

This clone was found a few times. The V gene is TRBV25-1, the J gene TRBJ2-5, with 7 bases matching TRBD1. Germline V CDR1 and CDR2: MGHDK, SYGVNS. The ends lost 6 bases at V and 1 base at J; junction bases unmatched: 14. The CDR3 runs 17 residues. The CDR3 sequence: CASREQLQGMGQETQYF. The CDR3 DNA sequence: TGTGCCAGCAGGGAACAACTACAGGGGATGGGCCAAGAGACCCAGTACTTC.

CDR3 in DNA: TGTGCCATCAGTGCAAACAGGGGAGAAGCTTTCTTT. Translating gives CAISANRGEAFF. The V call is TRBV10-3, the J call TRBJ1-1; 7 nucleotides align to TRBD1. The length of the CDR3 is 12 residues. V lost 4 bases to trimming and J lost 8 bases; unmatched junction nucleotides: 4. The germline gives CDR1 ENHRY, CDR2 SYGVKD.

V usage is TRBV3-1 (or the pseudogene TRBV3-2) and J usage is TRBJ1-2, with D perhaps matching TRBD1 (5 bases). Trimming left V 3 bases short and J 4 bases short, with 9 bases between. Germline V lookup: CDR1 LGHDT, CDR2 YNNKEL (reference sequence). The CDR3 length is 13 residues. The DNA of the CDR3 is TGTGCCAGCAGCCAGGGCGGGGGCTATGGCTACACCTTC. Its translation: CASSQGGGYGYTF.

V is TRBV19 and J is TRBJ2-2; D could derive from TRBD1 or TRBD2 (5 bases each). The CDR3 is made up of 16 amino acids. In germline, CDR1 is LNHDA, CDR2 SQIVND (reference sequence). Between the trimmed V and J ends, which lost 6 bases and 6 bases, there was a span of 20 bases. The CDR3 region has the DNA TGTGCCAGTAGCGATCGTAGAGGGGCAAATGCCGGGGAGCTGTTTTTT. Translated, it gives CASSDRRGANAGELFF. Looking up the rest from reference TRBV19 and TRBJ2-2 gives the full variable domain: DGGITQSPKYLFRKEGQNVTLSCEQNLNHDAMYWYRQDPGQGLRLIYYSQIVNDFQKGDIAEGYSVSREKKESFPLTVTSAQKNPTAFYLCASSDRRGANAGELFFGEGSRLTVL.

In regard to this clone: The sample holds other DNA sequences that translate to the same CDR3. This rearrangement joins TRBV18 to TRBJ2-3; D remains unclear. V dropped 2 bases and J dropped 3 bases, with 6 bases sitting between them. The CDR3 length is 13 residues. Germline values: CDR1 KGHSH, CDR2 LQKENI. CDR3 sequence reads: CASSPSLTDTQYF. Here the CDR3 DNA reads TGTGCCAGCTCACCATCGTTAACAGATACGCAGTATTTT.

This clone was seen many times. The chain uses TRBV9 and TRBJ2-1, with 7 bases identical to TRBD2. Germline CDR1 reads SGDLS; CDR2 reads YYNGEE. The CDR3 extends over 16 amino acids. Germline trimming cut 0 bases from V and 2 bases from J; bases unmatched to any gene: 5. The chain's CDR3 is CASSVGTGGAYNEQFF. CDR3 DNA sequence: TGTGCCAGCAGCGTAGGGACGGGAGGCGCCTACAATGAGCAGTTCTTC.

The CDR3 DNA reads as TGTGCCAGCAGCCGAAAGTCCACAGGGGAAACTGAAGCTTTCTTT. This gives the protein CASSRKSTGETEAFF. The V call is TRBV4-2, the J call TRBJ1-1; 7 bases match TRBD1. This CDR3 spans 15 amino acids. Unmatched junction bases numbered 10, after V lost 4 bases and J lost 5 bases. Germline V gives CDR1 LGHNA, CDR2 YNFKEQ.

This sequence joins TRBV3-1 (or the pseudogene TRBV3-2) and TRBJ2-7; 7 bases fit TRBD2. The CDR3 has 12 amino acids. V lost 6 bases and J lost 8; bases outside the gene matches: 7. Germline V CDR1 and CDR2: LGHDT, YNNKEL (reference sequence). The CDR3 here is CASRGGSGQQYF. The CDR3 DNA reads as TGTGCCAGCAGGGGGGGGTCGGGCCAGCAGTACTTC.

This clone was found a few times. V is TRBV28 and J is TRBJ2-1, with 8 bases fitting TRBD2. Germline V lookup: CDR1 MDHEN, CDR2 SYDVKM. Trimming took 3 bases from V and 15 from J; bases not matched to a gene: 10. The CDR3 has 13 residues. The CDR3 loop reads CASSFSATSGLFF. The DNA of the CDR3 is TGTGCCAGCAGTTTCTCAGCCACTAGCGGTTTGTTCTTC.

The gene calls are TRBV2 and TRBJ1-2; no clear D gene. Trimming cost V 2 bases and J 9 bases, with 13 bases left between them. The CDR3 is 13 amino acids. CDR1 SNHLY and CDR2 FYNNEI come from the germline V gene. In DNA, the CDR3 is TGTGCCAGCAGTGAACATGAAATGGGGAGCTACACCTTC. Translating gives CASSEHEMGSYTF.

The chain recombines TRBV10-3 with TRBJ2-7, with D tentatively TRBD1 (6 bases). This CDR3 contains 15 residues. CDR1 and CDR2 (germline): ENHRY, SYGVKD. V shed 6 bases and J shed 1 base, with 16 bases lying between them. This CDR3 is CAIRGATGQSYEQYF. The CDR3 DNA follows: TGTGCCATCAGGGGGGCTACAGGGCAGTCCTACGAGCAGTACTTC.

The rearrangement uses TRBV4-1 and TRBJ2-1; 7 nucleotides match TRBD2. This CDR3 comprises 16 residues. V lost 6 bases and J lost 6; bases outside the gene matches: 14. Germline CDR1 and CDR2: MGHRA and YSYEKL. As DNA, the CDR3 is TGCGCCAGCAGTCAGCTCCGCGGGAGTGTTATCAATGAGCAGTTCTTC. Translation gives CASSQLRGSVINEQFF.

This clone was seen at least ten times. The V call is TRBV25-1, the J call TRBJ2-4; 11 bases fit TRBD1. CDR3 length: 13 amino acids. Germline values: CDR1 MGHDK, CDR2 SYGVNS. V was clipped by 11 bases and J by 4 bases; unmatched bases: 4. The DNA of the CDR3 is TGTGCCGCGCGGGACAGGGGGAAAAACATTCAGTACTTC. Residues: CAARDRGKNIQYF.

As DNA, the CDR3 is TGTGCCAGCAGTTCCCGCTACGGGCGGGCTGAAGCTTTCTTT. Its protein is CASSSRYGRAEAFF. J is TRBJ1-1 and V is TRBV28; no definite D call. The CDR3 totals 14 residues. Germline CDR1 and CDR2: MDHEN and SYDVKM. The V end lost 4 bases, the J end lost 6 bases, and 15 bases lay between the germline ends.

The chain recombines TRBV14 with TRBJ2-2, with D possibly being TRBD1 or TRBD2 (5 bases each). Looked up from germline, CDR1 is SGHDN and CDR2 is FVKESK. This CDR3 has 14 residues. V was shortened by 2 bases and J by 10 bases, with 14 bases between the two germline ends. In nucleotides, the CDR3 is TGTGCCAGCAGCCAATGGGACCCCCTCGCGGAGCTGTTTTTT. Its protein is CASSQWDPLAELFF.

This clone has just a few counts. J is TRBJ2-5 and V is TRBV9; the D call may be TRBD1 or TRBD2 (5 bases each). The CDR3 loop spans 15 amino acids. The ends were cut back, 1 base at V and 1 base at J, with 11 bases in the middle. Germline V gives CDR1 SGDLS, CDR2 YYNGEE. This CDR3 is CASSVSGQSQETQYF. CDR3 sequence (DNA): TGTGCCAGCAGCGTATCGGGGCAGAGCCAAGAGACCCAGTACTTC.

The chain uses TRBV7-3 and TRBJ2-3; 8 bases are a match to TRBD2. This CDR3 is 16 amino acids long. Germline V gene lookup returns CDR1 SGHTA and CDR2 FQGTGA. V dropped 2 bases and J dropped 0; count of bases not matched to a gene: 4. The CDR3 DNA reads TGTGCCAGCAGCTTATCAGCGGGAGCTAGCACAGATACGCAGTATTTT. Its protein product is CASSLSAGASTDTQYF.

The V call is TRBV27, the J call TRBJ1-5, with D possibly matching TRBD1 (6 bases). CDR1 and CDR2 from the germline V gene are MNHEY and SMNVEV (reference sequence). The CDR3 covers 13 residues. Trimming took off 6 bases at V and 6 bases at J, with 12 bases between the two ends. CDR3 DNA sequence: TGTGCCAGCAGCCGAGGGGGTGCTCAGCCCCAGCATTTT. Encoded protein: CASSRGGAQPQHF.

The V call is TRBV4-1, the J call TRBJ2-7; 7 bases line up with TRBD1. Germline assignment: CDR1 MGHRA and CDR2 YSYEKL. The CDR3 runs to 16 residues. Trimming took 0 bases from V and 3 from J; bases not matched to a gene: 8. CDR3 protein: CASSQDLHPGGYEQYF. In DNA, the CDR3 is TGCGCCAGCAGCCAAGATCTTCACCCAGGGGGCTACGAGCAGTACTTC.

In regard to this clone: The sample has other DNA sequences that encode this CDR3 too. V usage is TRBV4-2 and J usage is TRBJ2-7, with D uncertain. Trimming shortened V by 1 base and J by 2 bases, and 3 bases separated the two germline ends. The CDR3 loop spans 12 amino acids. The germline CDR1 and CDR2 sequences are LGHNA and YNFKEQ. CDR3 coding DNA: TGTGCCAGCAGCCAAGTCCCCTACGAGCAGTACTTC. This gives the protein CASSQVPYEQYF.

The gene calls are TRBV30 and TRBJ2-2; D unclear. Trimming stripped 4 bases from V and 1 base from J, with 7 bases between. This CDR3 has 13 residues. Germline CDR1 GTSNPN, CDR2 SVGIG (reference sequence). This CDR3 is CAWKLQNTGELFF. The CDR3 coding sequence is TGTGCCTGGAAACTACAGAACACCGGGGAGCTGTTTTTT.

This chain joins TRBV2 and TRBJ1-6; D uncertain. CDR1 is SNHLY, CDR2 FYNNEI, per germline. The V gene lost 5 bases and the J gene lost 8 bases, with 7 bases spanning the gap. This CDR3 has 12 residues. In DNA, the CDR3 is TGTGCCAGCAGTTCTTTGGATTCACCCCTCCACTTT. Encoded protein: CASSSLDSPLHF.

V usage is TRBV24-1 and J usage is TRBJ1-1; TRBD1 matches 7 bases. The V and J ends lost 10 bases and 4 bases, in that order; junction bases with no gene match: 11. Per the germline V gene, CDR1 is KGHDR and CDR2 is SFDVKD. The CDR3 extends over 14 amino acids. The chain's CDR3 is CATRDRTGGTEAFF. The CDR3 DNA reads as TGTGCCACACGCGACAGGACAGGAGGCACTGAAGCTTTCTTT.

In nucleotides, the CDR3 is TGCGCCAGCAGCTTGGGGGGCTCTGAGGGCTACACCTTC. Translation gives CASSLGGSEGYTF. The V gene is TRBV5-1, the J gene TRBJ1-2, with D perhaps TRBD1 (5 bases). Deletions cut 0 bases from V and 8 bases from J, with 11 bases between. CDR1 SGHRS and CDR2 YFSETQ come from the germline V gene. This CDR3 comprises 13 residues.

This rearrangement joins TRBV5-1 to TRBJ2-3, with 7 bases fitting TRBD2. This CDR3 is 16 amino acids long. J gave up 3 bases and V 0 bases, and 7 bases lay outside the gene matches. CDR1 is SGHRS and CDR2 is YFSETQ in the germline V gene. This chain's CDR3 is CASSLGGRLATDTQYF. In nucleotides, the CDR3 is TGCGCCAGCAGCTTGGGGGGAAGACTAGCAACAGATACGCAGTATTTT. Using reference TRBV5-1 and TRBJ2-3 for the parts outside the CDR3, the full variable domain is KAGVTQTPRYLIKTRGQQVTLSCSPISGHRSVSWYQQTPGQGLQFLFEYFSETQRNKGNFPGRFSGRQFSNSRSEMNVSTLELGDSALYLCASSLGGRLATDTQYFGPGTRLTVL.

The rearrangement links TRBV5-4 to TRBJ1-5, with D perhaps matching TRBD1 (5 bases). With 2 bases removed from V and 4 bases from J, the gap between germline ends came to 7 bases. This CDR3 has 13 residues. CDR1 and CDR2 (germline): SGHNT, YYREEE (reference sequence). The CDR3 is CASSFAGNQPQHF. The DNA of the CDR3 is TGTGCCAGCAGCTTCGCAGGGAATCAGCCCCAGCATTTT. Full variable domain (missing parts from reference TRBV5-4 and TRBJ1-5): ETGVTQSPTHLIKTRGQQVTLRCSSQSGHNTVSWYQQALGQGPQFIFQYYREEENGRGNFPPRFSGLQFPNYSSELNVNALELDDSALYLCASSFAGNQPQHFGDGTRLSIL.

With regard to this clone: A much more abundant neighbour one base away suggests this may be a read error. This chain links TRBV6-5 with TRBJ1-4; tentatively, D is TRBD1 (6 bases). Trimming took off 8 bases at V and 8 bases at J, with 12 bases between the two ends. The CDR3 sequence is 12 residues long. Germline V gene sequence: CDR1 MNHEY, CDR2 SVGAGI. The CDR3 protein is CASGDKAEKLFF. The DNA for the CDR3 is TGTGCCAGCGGGGACAAGGCCGAAAAACTGTTTTTT.

This clone was counted only a few times. The chain employs TRBV11-2 and TRBJ2-5, with D tentatively TRBD1 (6 bases). V was pared by 7 bases and J by 7 bases, with 16 bases between. CDR1 is SGHAT and CDR2 is FQNNGV in the germline V gene. The CDR3 runs to 13 residues. This chain's CDR3 is CASTEYRDGTQYF. The CDR3 DNA is TGTGCCAGCACCGAGTACAGGGATGGGACCCAGTACTTC.

This clone was seen more than once but under ten times. The chain has TRBV28 and TRBJ2-5; D not certain. Germline-derived CDR1 and CDR2 are MDHEN and SYDVKM. Trimming removed 3 bases from V and 5 bases from J, with 22 bases in between. The CDR3 has 17 residues. CDR3 sequence reads: CASSLSLGLGSWETQYF. In nucleotides, the CDR3 is TGTGCCAGCAGTTTGAGTTTGGGCCTAGGTAGTTGGGAGACCCAGTACTTC.

The CDR3 coding sequence is TGTGCCAGCTCATTCGACCGGTATACTGAAGCTTTCTTT. This sequence encodes CASSFDRYTEAFF. The chain uses TRBV18 and TRBJ1-1; D gene uncertain. The CDR3 runs to 13 residues. Per the germline V gene, CDR1 is KGHSH and CDR2 is LQKENI. The V and J ends lost 5 bases and 5 bases respectively, with 12 bases between them.

As regards this clone: Within the sample, other DNA sequences also encode this same CDR3. CDR3 loop: CASSVIFEDKTDWDEQYF. The CDR3 DNA is TGTGCCAGCAGCGTAATTTTTGAGGACAAGACAGATTGGGACGAGCAGTACTTC. The genes are TRBV9 and TRBJ2-7, with a weak D call TRBD1 (5 bases). Germline V CDR1 and CDR2: SGDLS, YYNGEE. The CDR3 runs to 18 residues. Trimming took 1 base from V and 5 from J, leaving 25 bases between them. Full variable domain (missing parts from reference TRBV9 and TRBJ2-7): DSGVTQTPKHLITATGQRVTLRCSPRSGDLSVYWYQQSLDQGLQFLIQYYNGEERAKGNILERFSAQQFPDLHSELNLSSLELGDSALYFCASSVIFEDKTDWDEQYFGPGTRLTVT.